Shown below are 19 T cell receptor beta chains from a single sample sequenced in a study of blood T cell repertoires in COVID-19. Method: immunoSEQ multiplex PCR; TCRdb's copy keeps in-frame clones and lacks some. The sample consists of a few hundred thousand clones, about 86% of them appearing once. Sequenced material: peripheral blood. The receptors were gathered from a woman aged 45-65 years with COVID-19, enrolled during active disease.

The chain combines TRBV13 with TRBJ2-1; 8 bases agree with TRBD1. The CDR3 has 15 residues. V trimming: 5 bases; J trimming: 1 base; junction bases outside the gene matches: 4. In germline, CDR1 is PRHDT, CDR2 FYEKMQ (reference sequence). This chain's CDR3 is CASSGRQGSYNEQFF. CDR3 nucleotides: TGTGCCAGCAGCGGCCGACAGGGGTCCTACAATGAGCAGTTCTTC.

The V and J genes are TRBV24-1 and TRBJ2-5; D is perhaps TRBD1 (5 bases). CDR1 and CDR2 from the germline V gene are KGHDR and SFDVKD. The CDR3 is 15 amino acids. Trimming removed 0 bases from V and 5 bases from J, with 12 bases in between. The CDR3 is CATSDLSRGKETQYF. DNA of the CDR3: TGTGCCACCAGTGATTTGAGTAGGGGCAAGGAGACCCAGTACTTC.

The CDR3: CASSSLTGKASAKNIQYF. The DNA of the CDR3 is TGTGCCAGCAGCTCCCTAACAGGGAAAGCTTCCGCCAAAAACATTCAGTACTTC. The J gene is TRBJ2-4, the V gene TRBV27; a weak D match, TRBD1 (6 bases). V shed 6 bases and J shed 1 base, with 22 bases lying between them. Per germline, CDR1 MNHEY and CDR2 SMNVEV (reference sequence). The CDR3 length is 18 residues.

This chain links TRBV4-1 with TRBJ2-3; a possible D gene is TRBD2 (6 bases). The V end was cut by 0 bases, the J end by 0 bases, with 7 bases between. The germline CDR1 and CDR2 sequences are MGHRA and YSYEKL. The CDR3 extends over 15 amino acids. CDR3 amino acids: CASSQERGSTDTQYF. CDR3 nucleotide sequence: TGCGCCAGCAGCCAAGAGCGGGGAAGCACAGATACGCAGTATTTT.

The V gene is TRBV5-5, the J gene TRBJ2-2; maybe TRBD1 (5 bases). Germline V gene data show CDR1 as SGHKS and CDR2 as YYEKEE (reference sequence). V dropped 0 bases and J dropped 5 bases, with 5 bases sitting between them. CDR3 length equals 13 residues. CDR3 residues: CASSLAGTGELFF. The CDR3 DNA is TGTGCCAGCAGCTTGGCAGGGACCGGGGAGCTGTTTTTT.

The chain combines TRBV5-4 with TRBJ2-1, with 9 positions matching TRBD1. The CDR3 covers 17 residues. Germline CDR1 SGHNT, CDR2 YYREEE (reference sequence). V dropped 4 bases and J dropped 0; count of bases not matched to a gene: 8. CDR3 sequence reads: CASSPSTGGSSYNEQFF. The CDR3 nucleotides read TGTGCCAGCAGCCCGTCGACAGGGGGGAGCTCCTACAATGAGCAGTTCTTC.

The J gene is TRBJ2-3, the V gene TRBV7-3; 9 bases map to TRBD2. This CDR3 has 15 residues. Trimming cost V 5 bases and J 4 bases; bases outside gene matches: 7. Germline CDR1 SGHTA, CDR2 FQGTGA. This CDR3 is CASSRGGVGSDTQYF. In nucleotides, the CDR3 is TGTGCCAGCAGCCGCGGGGGGGTCGGATCAGATACGCAGTATTTT.

The V call is TRBV28, the J call TRBJ1-5, with 10 bases that match TRBD1. V gave up 4 bases and J gave up 4 bases; unmatched junction bases: 4. This CDR3 has 15 amino acids. Looked up from germline, CDR1 is MDHEN and CDR2 is SYDVKM. The CDR3 DNA reads as TGTGCCAGCAGTTACCTGGACAGGGGGAATCAGCCCCAGCATTTT. The encoded protein is CASSYLDRGNQPQHF.

The V and J genes are TRBV28 and TRBJ1-1; D perhaps matches TRBD1 (5 bases). V lost 2 bases and J lost 11, with 12 bases in between. This CDR3 is 12 amino acids long. Per the germline V gene, CDR1 is MDHEN and CDR2 is SYDVKM. The CDR3 is CASSLQGRTAFF. DNA for the CDR3: TGTGCCAGCAGTTTACAGGGTAGGACGGCTTTCTTT.

This chain uses TRBV10-3 with TRBJ2-7, with 10 bases aligning to TRBD1. The CDR3 runs 15 residues. V was clipped by 3 bases and J by 1 base; unmatched bases: 3. Germline V gives CDR1 ENHRY, CDR2 SYGVKD. The CDR3 region is CAISEDRGPSYEQYF. The CDR3, as DNA: TGTGCCATCAGTGAAGACAGGGGGCCGTCCTACGAGCAGTACTTC.

The chain has TRBV4-1 and TRBJ2-7; D may be TRBD2 (6 bases). Between the trimmed V and J ends, which lost 0 bases and 5 bases, there was a span of 11 bases. Germline assignment: CDR1 MGHRA and CDR2 YSYEKL. This CDR3 comprises 14 residues. In DNA form, the CDR3 reads TGCGCCAGCAGCCAAGAGGAATGGAGGGACGAGCAGTACTTC. Its protein is CASSQEEWRDEQYF.

CDR3 region: CASSYGNRGPNSPLHF. CDR3 in DNA: TGTGCCAGCAGTTACGGCAACAGGGGTCCTAATTCACCCCTCCACTTT. The chain joins TRBV6-5 to TRBJ1-6, with 7 bases aligning to TRBD1. This CDR3 is built from 16 residues. The V segment lost 2 bases and the J segment 6 bases; nucleotides outside the gene matches: 7. Germline V CDR1 and CDR2: MNHEY, SVGAGI.

The V call is TRBV19, the J call TRBJ2-4, with 7 bases matching TRBD1. The germline V gene encodes CDR1 LNHDA and CDR2 SQIVND (reference sequence). V shed 4 bases and J 7 bases; nucleotides not matched to a gene: 10. The CDR3 is 15 amino acids. This CDR3 is CASSTSDRLENIQYF. In nucleotides, the CDR3 is TGTGCCAGTAGTACCTCGGACAGGTTGGAGAACATTCAGTACTTC. The full variable domain, its missing parts supplied by reference TRBV19 and TRBJ2-4, is DGGITQSPKYLFRKEGQNVTLSCEQNLNHDAMYWYRQDPGQGLRLIYYSQIVNDFQKGDIAEGYSVSREKKESFPLTVTSAQKNPTAFYLCASSTSDRLENIQYFGAGTRLSVL.

The chain recombines TRBV10-1 with TRBJ1-1; D is unclear. V was cut by 5 bases and J by 8 bases, with 15 bases left in between. CDR3 size: 13 residues. From germline, CDR1 is WNHNN and CDR2 SYGVQD (reference sequence). This CDR3 is CASSFPGKMEAFF. CDR3 nucleotide sequence: TGCGCCAGCAGTTTCCCCGGGAAAATGGAAGCTTTCTTT.

The chain is built from TRBV5-1 and TRBJ1-3, with 8 bases aligning to TRBD1. V gave up 3 bases and J gave up 4 bases; unmatched junction bases: 9. CDR1 SGHRS and CDR2 YFSETQ come from the germline V gene. The CDR3 is 16 residues long. The DNA of the CDR3 is TGCGCCAGCAGCTATTCCGGGACAGGACCAGGAAACACCATATATTTT. Amino acid sequence: CASSYSGTGPGNTIYF.

This rearrangement joins TRBV19 to TRBJ2-2; D gene ambiguous. The V end lost 8 bases, the J end lost 6 bases, and 10 bases lay between the germline ends. The CDR3 covers 12 residues. Germline CDR1 reads LNHDA; CDR2 reads SQIVND (reference sequence). CDR3 nucleotide sequence: TGTGCCAGTTGCCCACTCCCCGGGGAGCTGTTTTTT. This sequence encodes CASCPLPGELFF. Using reference TRBV19 and TRBJ2-2 for the parts outside the CDR3, the full variable domain is DGGITQSPKYLFRKEGQNVTLSCEQNLNHDAMYWYRQDPGQGLRLIYYSQIVNDFQKGDIAEGYSVSREKKESFPLTVTSAQKNPTAFYLCASCPLPGELFFGEGSRLTVL.

The chain carries TRBV5-6 and TRBJ2-5; perhaps TRBD1 as D (6 bases). V dropped 0 bases and J dropped 2 bases, with 11 bases sitting between them. Germline CDR1 and CDR2: SGHDT and YYEEEE. This CDR3 region has 15 residues. The CDR3 DNA is TGTGCCAGCAGCTTGGTCCAGGGGCCACAAGAGACCCAGTACTTC. Amino acids: CASSLVQGPQETQYF.

The J gene is TRBJ2-3, the V gene TRBV19; tentatively, D is TRBD2 (7 bases). V was shortened by 0 bases and J by 7 bases, with 20 bases between the two germline ends. The CDR3 has 17 amino acids. Germline V gene lookup returns CDR1 LNHDA and CDR2 SQIVND (reference sequence). The DNA of the CDR3 is TGTGCCAGTAGTATAGAGGGGAGCGGGACAAGGGCAAATACGCAGTATTTT. Translating gives CASSIEGSGTRANTQYF. Variable domain in full (rest from reference TRBV19 and TRBJ2-3): DGGITQSPKYLFRKEGQNVTLSCEQNLNHDAMYWYRQDPGQGLRLIYYSQIVNDFQKGDIAEGYSVSREKKESFPLTVTSAQKNPTAFYLCASSIEGSGTRANTQYFGPGTRLTVL.

J is TRBJ1-4 and V is TRBV6-1, with 7 bases identical to TRBD1. V was clipped by 3 bases and J by 4 bases; unmatched bases: 5. CDR1 and CDR2 (germline): MNHNS, SASEGT. This CDR3 spans 15 amino acids. This chain's CDR3 is CASSDLGQSNEKLFF. CDR3 nucleotides: TGTGCCAGCAGTGACCTGGGACAGAGTAATGAAAAACTGTTTTTT.